This T cell receptor (beta chain) originates from a study of human T cells and chemical hapten exposure. This clonotype occurred many times. The V segment lost 1 base and the J segment 4 bases; nucleotides outside the gene matches: 4. Germline V gene sequence: CDR1 DFQATT, CDR2 SNEGSKA (reference sequence). The CDR3 has 14 amino acids. Unique molecular identifiers were attached to individual cDNA molecules during library preparation. TCRdb fed the RACE reads into MiXCR, producing one record per CDR3 protein. The sample carries about 130,000 distinct CDR3 sequences, 9% to 10% recorded once. The time point was: healthy volunteer bleed at 2 weeks. Extraction of total RNA was performed on unfractionated whole blood.

The V gene is TRBV20-1, the J gene TRBJ2-1, with 7 bases that match TRBD2. The receptor comes from a male donor in good health. Some clones in this sample may be carry-over from other donors' samples. Source material: whole blood. The CDR3, as DNA: TGCAGTGCTAGAGGGACTAGTGAGTACAATGAGCAGTTCTTC. It is translated as CSARGTSEYNEQFF.